This T cell receptor beta chain comes out of a study of cytomegalovirus exposure and HLA in healthy donors. With regard to this clone: As yet, its antigen is unknown.

V was shortened by 5 bases and J by 2 bases, with 13 bases between the two germline ends. Germline CDR1 and CDR2: MNHEY and SVGAGI. The CDR3 totals 14 residues. It was with 60 Vbeta and 13 Jbeta primers that the PCR ran. Only in-frame clones appear in the TCRdb table, and some are missing; sequencing was by immunoSEQ multiplex PCR. The data contain roughly 120,000 clones, 60% to 85% of them singletons. General study points: Rates of TCR association differed by HLA locus in a later analysis, with DRB1 highest and HLA-C lowest. Some V segments, including TRBV6-2 and TRBV6-3, were excluded as indistinguishable.

What was sequenced was PBMCs. The rearrangement joins TRBV6-5 to TRBJ2-7; possible D gene TRBD2, 6 bases. The TCR sequence derives from a man aged 50 to 60 in good health and CMV-seropositive. The CDR3, as DNA: TGTGCCAGCAGTCGGCGGGGACTCACCTACGAGCAGTACTTC. Translated: CASSRRGLTYEQYF.